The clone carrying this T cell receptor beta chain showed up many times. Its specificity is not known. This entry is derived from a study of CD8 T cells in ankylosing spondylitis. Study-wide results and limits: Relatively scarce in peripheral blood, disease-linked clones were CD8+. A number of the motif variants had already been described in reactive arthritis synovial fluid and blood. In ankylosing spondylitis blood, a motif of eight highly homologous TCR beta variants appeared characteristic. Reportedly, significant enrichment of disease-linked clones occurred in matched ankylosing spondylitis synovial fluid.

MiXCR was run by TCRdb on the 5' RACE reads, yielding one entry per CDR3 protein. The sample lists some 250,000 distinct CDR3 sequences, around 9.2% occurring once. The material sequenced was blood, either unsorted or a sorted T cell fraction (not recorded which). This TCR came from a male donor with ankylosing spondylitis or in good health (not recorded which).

The CDR3 here is CASSEGISGNTIYF. The CDR3, as DNA: TGTGCCAGCAGCGAGGGGATCTCTGGAAACACCATATATTTT. This sequence joins TRBV5-6 and TRBJ1-3, with D possibly TRBD1 on 5 matching bases. V shed 4 bases and J shed 0 bases, with 8 bases lying between them. The CDR3 consists of 14 residues. Germline V gene data show CDR1 as SGHDT and CDR2 as YYEEEE.